This TCR beta chain comes out of a study of T cells after yellow fever vaccination. General study results and limits: Post-booster reappearance was seen for most primary-vaccination clones (just under 97% CD4, 85% to 90% CD8). Of the clonotypes, a small share occurred in both CD4 and CD8 compartments. In FACS-sorted repertoires, abundant clonotypes from the bulk population could appear as contaminants.

To note about this clonotype: Its cognate antigen is unknown.

V lost 3 bases and J 4 bases, leaving 26 bases between the germline ends. The CDR3 runs 19 residues. CDR1 KGHSH and CDR2 LQKENI come from the germline V gene. A process of 5'RACE template switching, which added a universal primer site and UMIs, was used to make TCR cDNA. MiXCR was run by TCRdb on the 5' RACE reads, yielding one entry per CDR3 protein. Here the sample spans around 250,000 distinct CDR3 sequences, about 5.2% being singletons. The J gene is TRBJ2-3, the V gene TRBV18; D might be TRBD1 (7 bases). Sample: CD4+ T cells sorted from PBMCs, taken on the day of the yellow fever booster vaccination. The origin of this receptor is a young man who received the YFV17D yellow fever vaccine. The CDR3 DNA reads as TGTGCCAGCTCACCCCCCCGGTGGCAGGGGGGTGGGTGGTCAGATACGCAGTATTTT. Amino acid sequence: CASSPPRWQGGGWSDTQYF.